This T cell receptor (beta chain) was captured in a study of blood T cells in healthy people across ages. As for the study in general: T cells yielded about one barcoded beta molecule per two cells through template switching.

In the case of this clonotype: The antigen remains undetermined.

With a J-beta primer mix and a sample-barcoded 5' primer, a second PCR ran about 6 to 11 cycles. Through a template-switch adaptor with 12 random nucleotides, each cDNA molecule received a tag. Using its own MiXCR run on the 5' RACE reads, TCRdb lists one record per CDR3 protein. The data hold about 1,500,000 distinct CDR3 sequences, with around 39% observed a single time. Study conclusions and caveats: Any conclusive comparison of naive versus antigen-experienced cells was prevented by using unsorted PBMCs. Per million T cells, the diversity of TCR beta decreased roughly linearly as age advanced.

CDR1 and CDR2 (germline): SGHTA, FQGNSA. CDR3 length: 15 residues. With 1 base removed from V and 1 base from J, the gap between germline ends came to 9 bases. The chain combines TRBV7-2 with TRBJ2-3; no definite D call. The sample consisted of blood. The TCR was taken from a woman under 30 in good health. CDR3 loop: CASSLGLWRTDTQYF. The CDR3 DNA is TGTGCCAGCAGCTTAGGGCTGTGGCGCACAGATACGCAGTATTTT.